Following are 16 T cell receptor beta chains from one sample sequenced in a study of identifying expanded T cells in peripheral blood. TCRdb keeps only in-frame clones here, not all; method: immunoSEQ multiplex PCR. The sample carries 100,000 to 150,000 clones, roughly 80% recorded once. Sequenced material: blood. The receptor source for this set is a person between 18 and 75 years old in good health.

V gene TRBV10-3 combines with J gene TRBJ1-1; 9 nucleotides line up with TRBD1. Germline CDR1 ENHRY, CDR2 SYGVKD. CDR3 size: 13 residues. V gave up 6 bases and J gave up 5 bases; unmatched junction bases: 4. The CDR3 DNA sequence: TGTGCCATCAGGATGACAGGGGGGACTGAAGCTTTCTTT. Translated, it gives CAIRMTGGTEAFF.

The rearrangement uses TRBV7-2 and TRBJ1-6; D ambiguous. Germline lookup yields CDR1 SGHTA and CDR2 FQGNSA. The CDR3 sequence is 18 residues long. V was trimmed by 5 bases and J by 10 bases, leaving 27 bases between them. The CDR3 sequence is CASSAKGSNNFLLSPLHF. For the CDR3, the DNA is TGTGCCAGCAGCGCTAAGGGATCGAATAATTTTCTCCTATCACCCCTCCACTTT.

The rearrangement joins TRBV4-3 to TRBJ2-2; D gene ambiguous. CDR3 length equals 15 residues. Looked up from germline, CDR1 is LGHNA and CDR2 is YSLEER. Trimming stripped 6 bases from V and 6 bases from J, with 17 bases between. The CDR3 DNA reads as TGCGCCAGCAGGGCCCCAGGACGGTATCCCGGGGAGCTGTTTTTT. Translation: CASRAPGRYPGELFF.

This chain joins TRBV30 and TRBJ2-3, with D perhaps TRBD2 (7 bases). Between the trimmed V and J ends, which lost 2 bases and 5 bases, there was a span of 20 bases. This CDR3 contains 16 residues. Germline assignment: CDR1 GTSNPN and CDR2 SVGIG (reference sequence). The CDR3 region has the DNA TGTGCCTGGAGTTCCGGAAGGGGGGGCGAGGGAGATACGCAGTATTTT. Protein product: CAWSSGRGGEGDTQYF. Filled out from reference TRBV30 and TRBJ2-3, the complete variable domain reads SQTIHQWPATLVQPVGSPLSLECTVEGTSNPNLYWYRQAAGRGLQLLFYSVGIGQISSEVPQNLSASRPQDRQFILSSKKLLLSDSGFYLCAWSSGRGGEGDTQYFGPGTRLTVL.

The chain carries TRBV7-2 and TRBJ1-2; the D gene is possibly TRBD1 (5 bases). Deletions cut 3 bases from V and 3 bases from J, with 11 bases between. CDR3 length: 14 residues. The V gene's germline CDR1 is SGHTA and CDR2 FQGNSA. The CDR3 DNA sequence: TGTGCCAGCAGCTTGCAGGGTAGTGACTATGGCTACACCTTC. Protein: CASSLQGSDYGYTF.

This clone showed up just once. This chain connects TRBV2 to TRBJ2-5; D gene unclear. Germline values: CDR1 SNHLY, CDR2 FYNNEI. The CDR3 covers 13 residues. V lost 6 bases and J 5 bases, leaving 13 bases between the germline ends. The DNA of the CDR3 is TGTGCCAGCAGGGGCGAGGTCGTGGAGACCCAGTACTTC. Protein: CASRGEVVETQYF. Using reference TRBV2 and TRBJ2-5 for the parts outside the CDR3, the full variable domain is EPEVTQTPSHQVTQMGQEVILRCVPISNHLYFYWYRQILGQKVEFLVSFYNNEISEKSEIFDDQFSVERPDGSNFTLKIRSTKLEDSAMYFCASRGEVVETQYFGPGTRLLVL.

The J gene is TRBJ2-7, the V gene TRBV7-8; D ambiguous. V shed 5 bases and J shed 1 base, with 15 bases lying between them. Germline V gives CDR1 SGHVS, CDR2 FQNEAQ. The CDR3 is 15 amino acids. CDR3 in amino acids: CASSKDLVTSYEQYF. CDR3 sequence (DNA): TGTGCCAGCAGCAAAGATCTGGTCACTTCCTACGAGCAGTACTTC.

This chain connects TRBV5-5 to TRBJ1-6; D possibly corresponds to TRBD1 (6 bases). Trimming pared 3 bases from V and 5 bases from J, leaving 12 bases between. The CDR3 sequence is 15 residues long. Germline V CDR1 and CDR2: SGHKS, YYEKEE (reference sequence). The CDR3 sequence: CASSSTGRDNSPLHF. The CDR3 DNA follows: TGTGCCAGCAGCTCAACAGGGCGAGATAATTCACCCCTCCACTTT.

This clone appeared a few times. The chain recombines TRBV19 with TRBJ2-1, with D perhaps TRBD1 (6 bases). CDR3 size: 15 residues. Germline CDR1 and CDR2: LNHDA and SQIVND (reference sequence). V was clipped by 6 bases and J by 5 bases, with 17 bases between them. The CDR3 coding sequence is TGTGCCAGTAGCCCCCCGGGACACCTAAACAATGAGCAGTTCTTC. This codes for CASSPPGHLNNEQFF.

V gene TRBV11-3 combines with J gene TRBJ2-7; 9 bases align to TRBD2. CDR1 SGHNT and CDR2 YENEEA come from the germline V gene. The CDR3 extends over 13 amino acids. With 3 bases clipped from V and 6 bases from J, the junction kept 3 bases outside the gene matches. CDR3 region: CASSLIAGAEQYF. DNA of the CDR3: TGTGCCAGCAGCTTGATAGCGGGGGCCGAGCAGTACTTC.

CDR3 region: CASSEQVEYGYTF. The CDR3 DNA is TGTGCCAGCAGTGAACAGGTAGAATATGGCTACACCTTC. The V and J genes are TRBV6-1 and TRBJ1-2, with D unresolved. The CDR3 consists of 13 residues. V lost 2 bases, J lost 5 bases, and 9 bases lay in between. Germline loops: CDR1 MNHNS, CDR2 SASEGT.

The chain joins TRBV7-2 to TRBJ2-5, with D perhaps TRBD1 (6 bases). Germline loops: CDR1 SGHTA, CDR2 FQGNSA. Trimming pared 5 bases from V and 5 bases from J, leaving 18 bases between. The CDR3 consists of 15 residues. CDR3 sequence (DNA): TGTGCCAGCAGCCTGAATCAGGGGAGATATGAGACCCAGTACTTC. Translating gives CASSLNQGRYETQYF.

V usage is TRBV20-1 and J usage is TRBJ1-2; D ambiguous. Trimming shortened V by 1 base and J by 8 bases, and 8 bases separated the two germline ends. The CDR3 has 11 amino acids. Germline V gives CDR1 DFQATT, CDR2 SNEGSKA (reference sequence). DNA for the CDR3: TGCAGTGCTAGAGCCGGGAGGGGCTACACCTTC. As protein: CSARAGRGYTF.

The V gene is TRBV29-1, the J gene TRBJ2-7, with 7 bases identical to TRBD2. J lost 0 bases, V lost 6 bases, and 2 bases had no gene match. The CDR3 extends over 12 amino acids. Germline-derived CDR1 and CDR2 are SQVTM and ANQGSEA. The CDR3 sequence: CSVGGSSYEQYF. Written as DNA, the CDR3 is TGCAGCGTCGGGGGGAGCTCCTACGAGCAGTACTTC.

The J gene is TRBJ1-1, the V gene TRBV7-9, with TRBD1 matching over 7 bases. Losses at the gene ends were 8 bases for V and 4 bases for J; bases not matched to a gene: 13. CDR1 is SEHNR, CDR2 FQNEAQ, per germline (reference sequence). The CDR3 consists of 15 residues. The CDR3 DNA is TGTGCCAGCTTGGGGGAGGGGGCTATCGGCACTGAAGCTTTCTTT. Its protein is CASLGEGAIGTEAFF.

The V call is TRBV19, the J call TRBJ1-5, with D perhaps TRBD1 (6 bases). Trimming left V 6 bases short and J 6 bases short, with 15 bases between. This CDR3 has 14 residues. CDR1 is LNHDA, CDR2 SQIVND, per germline (reference sequence). The DNA of the CDR3 is TGTGCCAGTAGCCTCATAGGGGGGCTTCAGCCCCAGCATTTT. It codes for CASSLIGGLQPQHF.